These 9 T cell receptor beta chains were sequenced from one sample in a study of T cells in Graves' hyperthyroidism and ophthalmopathy. Amplification of TCR beta CDR3 regions used RNA as the template. The TCR CDR3 first-round RT-PCR relied on the HTBI primer set. TCRdb reanalysed the multiplex PCR reads using MiXCR and keeps one entry per CDR3 protein. The data hold around 490,000 distinct CDR3 sequences, with nearly 20% observed a single time. The sequencing input was blood. These receptors all stem from a man in his forties or fifties with Graves' ophthalmopathy.

This clonotype has a count of ten or more. This rearrangement joins TRBV3-1 to TRBJ1-2; D unclear. Germline V lookup: CDR1 LGHDT, CDR2 YNNKEL (reference sequence). Trimming removed 1 base from V and 6 bases from J, with 12 bases in between. CDR3 length: 14 amino acids. CDR3 coding DNA: TGTGCCAGCAGCCAAGTTAGCGGACGAGATGGCTACACCTTC. It is translated as CASSQVSGRDGYTF.

This clonotype was recorded a few times. This may come from a read error, since a much larger clone is one base off. Here the CDR3 omits its conserved ending phenylalanine or tryptophan, so a read error is the likely source. This chain links TRBV6-9 with TRBJ1-1; D gene ambiguous. The length of the CDR3 is 13 residues. V dropped 0 bases and J dropped 1 base, with 3 bases sitting between them. Germline values: CDR1 MNHGY, CDR2 SVAAGI. Written as DNA, the CDR3 is TGTGCCAGCAGTTATTCGAGGAACACTGAAGCTTTCTCT. Translating it yields CASSYSRNTEAFS.

The chain uses TRBV11-1 and TRBJ1-5; no clear D. The CDR3 is 14 residues long. Germline values: CDR1 SGHAT, CDR2 FQDESV (reference sequence). Trimming removed 6 bases at V and 3 bases at J, with 12 bases between. In DNA form, the CDR3 reads TGTGCCAGCAGTTTATGGATATCCAATCAGCCCCAGCATTTT. Its translation is CASSLWISNQPQHF.

This clonotype was counted only a few times. This chain uses TRBV30 with TRBJ2-4; D could derive from TRBD1 or TRBD2 (5 bases each). Deletions cut 0 bases from V and 10 bases from J, with 13 bases between. Germline V gene lookup returns CDR1 GTSNPN and CDR2 SVGIG (reference sequence). The length of the CDR3 is 13 residues. The CDR3: CAWSVLGERIQYF. In nucleotides, the CDR3 is TGTGCCTGGAGTGTATTGGGGGAGCGGATTCAGTACTTC.

This clonotype occurred many times. This chain links TRBV28 with TRBJ2-7; possible D gene TRBD2, 7 bases. Germline V gene data show CDR1 as MDHEN and CDR2 as SYDVKM. V gave up 4 bases and J gave up 5 bases, with 15 bases separating them. The CDR3 is 14 residues long. CDR3 amino acids: CASSWGGAVDEQYF. The CDR3 nucleotides read TGTGCCAGCAGTTGGGGGGGGGCTGTCGACGAGCAGTACTTC. Drawing the rest from reference TRBV28 and TRBJ2-7, the complete variable domain is DVKVTQSSRYLVKRTGEKVFLECVQDMDHENMFWYRQDPGLGLRLIYFSYDVKMKEKGDIPEGYSVSREKKERFSLILESASTNQTSMYLCASSWGGAVDEQYFGPGTRLTVT.

This clonotype was counted many times. The genes are TRBV11-2 and TRBJ2-1; 13 bases are shared with TRBD2. Germline assignment: CDR1 SGHAT and CDR2 FQNNGV. After removal of 6 bases from V and 10 bases from J, the junction contained 12 bases not matched to a gene. The CDR3 length is 16 residues. CDR3: CASRVPGLAGSQEQFF. CDR3 sequence (DNA): TGTGCCAGCAGGGTCCCGGGACTAGCGGGATCACAGGAGCAGTTCTTC.

Only a few counts were recorded for this clonotype. V usage is TRBV6-2 or TRBV6-3 and J usage is TRBJ2-3; 10 bases map to TRBD2. The length of the CDR3 is 17 residues. The J segment lost 4 bases and the V segment lost 3 bases, leaving 10 bases of the junction unmatched. Per germline, CDR1 MNHEY and CDR2 SVGEGT. The CDR3, as DNA: TGTGCCAGCAGTTATTCGCTAGCGGGAGCCAGCGCAGATACGCAGTATTTT. Its translation is CASSYSLAGASADTQYF.

This chain links TRBV6-2 or TRBV6-3 with TRBJ1-1, with 7 bases fitting TRBD1. The CDR3 is made up of 12 amino acids. Per the germline V gene, CDR1 is MNHEY and CDR2 is SVGEGT. V dropped 5 bases and J dropped 10; count of bases not matched to a gene: 7. CDR3 residues: CASSNTYRGAFF. The CDR3 nucleotides are TGTGCCAGCAGTAACACTTACAGGGGAGCTTTCTTT.

This clonotype came up a few times. This chain links TRBV28 with TRBJ2-3; D gene ambiguous. The CDR3 is 14 residues long. V shed 6 bases and J shed 6 bases, with 16 bases lying between them. Germline CDR1 MDHEN, CDR2 SYDVKM. In nucleotides, the CDR3 is TGTGCCAGCAGCCAAATGCCTACCTTGGATACGCAGTATTTT. Translation: CASSQMPTLDTQYF. Full variable domain (outside the CDR3, taken from reference TRBV28 and TRBJ2-3): DVKVTQSSRYLVKRTGEKVFLECVQDMDHENMFWYRQDPGLGLRLIYFSYDVKMKEKGDIPEGYSVSREKKERFSLILESASTNQTSMYLCASSQMPTLDTQYFGPGTRLTVL.